The clone carrying this T cell receptor (beta chain) was detected a few times. The CDR3 is 14 residues long. The germline CDR1 and CDR2 sequences are SGHRS and YFSETQ. Trimming left V 4 bases short and J 6 bases short, with 17 bases between. The sample's time point: peripheral blood 6 weeks after treatment start. Templates that were synthetic TCR analogs were spiked into each PCR. Profiled with immunoSEQ multiplex PCR; TCRdb holds only in-frame clones, not every one. The sample contains about 76,000 clones, approximately 90% of which appear only once. This entry comes from a study of PD-L1 blockade in urothelial cancer. The overall study: Patients' atezolizumab regimen, 1,200 mg intravenously every 3 weeks, began at some point between 2013 and 2015. Researchers looked at the blood 3 weeks (second dose) and 6 weeks after treatment began.

The source was PBMCs, collected around atezolizumab (anti-PD-L1) treatment. The rearrangement uses TRBV5-1 and TRBJ2-7, with a possible D match to TRBD1 (6 bases). The source is an elderly woman with urothelial cancer. This CDR3 reads CASSPFNRAGEQYF. Written as DNA, the CDR3 is TGCGCCAGCAGCCCTTTCAACAGGGCTGGCGAGCAGTACTTC.